The 6 T cell receptor beta chains in this list originate from one sample, sequenced in a study of cytomegalovirus exposure and HLA in healthy donors. PCR used 60 Vbeta primers and 13 Jbeta primers. Only in-frame clones appear in the TCRdb table, and some are missing; sequencing was by immunoSEQ multiplex PCR. The table records around 220,000 clones, about 83% of them present only once. Sequenced sample: PBMCs. The receptor source for this set is a girl aged 5 to 17 in good health and CMV-seronegative.

V is TRBV29-1 and J is TRBJ2-1; 8 nucleotides agree with TRBD2. Germline CDR1 is SQVTM and CDR2 is ANQGSEA. The CDR3 has 14 amino acids. V trimming: 2 bases; J trimming: 9 bases; junction bases outside the gene matches: 9. As DNA, the CDR3 is TGCAGCGTTGAAAATACTAGCGGTAGGGCTGAGCAGTTCTTC. It is translated as CSVENTSGRAEQFF.

The chain uses TRBV6-6 and TRBJ1-5; a weak D match, TRBD1 (5 bases). Trimming took off 6 bases at V and 0 bases at J, with 12 bases between the two ends. The germline CDR1 and CDR2 sequences are MNHNY and SVGAGI (reference sequence). This CDR3 has 15 residues. CDR3 region: CASRPSTVSNQPQHF. The DNA for the CDR3 is TGTGCCAGCAGACCCTCGACAGTTAGCAATCAGCCCCAGCATTTT.

This clone was counted between two and nine times. The chain joins TRBV7-9 to TRBJ2-7; a weak D match, TRBD2 (6 bases). V lost 2 bases to trimming and J lost 4 bases, with 18 bases between them. This CDR3 has 16 residues. The germline gives CDR1 SEHNR, CDR2 FQNEAQ (reference sequence). The chain's CDR3 is CASSLIRDSSRYEQYF. The CDR3 nucleotides are TGTGCCAGCAGCTTAATTCGGGACTCATCCCGGTACGAGCAGTACTTC. The full variable domain, in which reference TRBV7-9 and TRBJ2-7 provide the parts outside the CDR3, is DTGVSQNPRHKITKRGQNVTFRCDPISEHNRLYWYRQTLGQGPEFLTYFQNEAQLEKSRLLSDRFSAERPKGSFSTLEIQRTEQGDSAMYLCASSLIRDSSRYEQYFGPGTRLTVT.

V gene TRBV7-8 combines with J gene TRBJ1-1; 7 nucleotides align to TRBD1. The CDR3 extends over 13 amino acids. The V segment lost 2 bases and the J segment 6 bases; nucleotides outside the gene matches: 3. Germline V gene data show CDR1 as SGHVS and CDR2 as FQNEAQ. The CDR3 region has the DNA TGTGCCAGCAGCTTACCGACAGGGCCTGAAGCTTTCTTT. As protein: CASSLPTGPEAFF.

V is TRBV7-8 and J is TRBJ1-1, with D perhaps TRBD1 (6 bases). Trimming removed 7 bases from V and 4 bases from J, with 19 bases in between. The CDR3 sequence is 15 residues long. Per the germline V gene, CDR1 is SGHVS and CDR2 is FQNEAQ. CDR3 sequence: CASTLSDRPSTEAFF. CDR3 bases: TGTGCCAGCACGCTATCCGACAGGCCTTCCACTGAAGCTTTCTTT.

The chain links TRBV13 to TRBJ1-1; D may be TRBD1 (5 bases). Trimming cost V 3 bases and J 10 bases, with 12 bases left between them. From germline, CDR1 is PRHDT and CDR2 FYEKMQ (reference sequence). The length of the CDR3 is 12 residues. The CDR3 DNA sequence: TGTGCCAGCAGCTTCGGGGGAGTGGGAGCTTTCTTT. Protein product: CASSFGGVGAFF.